These T cell receptor beta chains were read from a single sample in a study of Graves' ophthalmopathy and Graves' hyperthyroidism. In TCRdb, the multiplex PCR reads were re-called with MiXCR into one record per CDR3 protein. The sample has hundreds of thousands of distinct CDR3 sequences, 35% to 50% seen once. The sample was peripheral blood. The receptors shown here come from an adult man with Graves' ophthalmopathy. The CDR3 runs from the conserved cysteine through the conserved F or W. Fields, in order: clone size, V gene, J gene, D gene, CDR3 DNA, CDR3 protein. D genes are given only for firm matches. Clone size is not always given. Where it is, it says once, few, many or a class for expanded clones.

clone_size: many; v_call: TRBV6-5; j_call: TRBJ2-5; d_call: NA; cdr3_nt: TGTGCCAGCACCTATGGGCCCCAAGAGACCCAGTACTTC; cdr3_aa: CASTYGPQETQYF
clone_size: NA; v_call: TRBV2; j_call: TRBJ1-4; d_call: NA; cdr3_nt: TGTGCCAGCAGCGTCACAGAAAAACTGTTTTTT; cdr3_aa: CASSVTEKLFF
clone_size: NA; v_call: TRBV11-2; j_call: TRBJ1-3; d_call: NA; cdr3_nt: TGTGTCAGCAGCCTTCAGAGCTCTGGAAACACCATATATTTT; cdr3_aa: CVSSLQSSGNTIYF
clone_size: many; v_call: TRBV7-9; j_call: TRBJ2-5; d_call: TRBD2; cdr3_nt: TGTGCCAGCAGCTCACCTTTAGGACTAGCGGGTAGACAAGAGACCCAGTACTTC; cdr3_aa: CASSSPLGLAGRQETQYF
clone_size: many; v_call: TRBV7-9; j_call: TRBJ2-7; d_call: NA; cdr3_nt: TGTGCCAGCAGCTTAGCGATGGGTCGGGAACCGTACGAGCAGTACTTC; cdr3_aa: CASSLAMGREPYEQYF
clone_size: NA; v_call: TRBV29-1; j_call: TRBJ1-5; d_call: NA; cdr3_nt: TGCAGCTTAGGGGGGGGTGATCAGCCCCAGCATTTT; cdr3_aa: CSLGGGDQPQHF
clone_size: NA; v_call: TRBV2; j_call: TRBJ1-1; d_call: TRBD1; cdr3_nt: TGTGCCATCAGTGAGCGGGACAGAAAAAACACTGAAGCTTTCTTT; cdr3_aa: CAISERDRKNTEAFF
clone_size: few; v_call: TRBV20-1; j_call: TRBJ2-7; d_call: NA; cdr3_nt: TGCAGTGCTAGAGCTGGGTCGGAGAACGAGCAGTACTTC; cdr3_aa: CSARAGSENEQYF
clone_size: NA; v_call: TRBV29-1; j_call: TRBJ1-2; d_call: NA; cdr3_nt: TGCAGCTTGGATCCGGGGCTGGGTAACTATGGCTACACCTTC; cdr3_aa: CSLDPGLGNYGYTF
clone_size: many; v_call: TRBV24-1; j_call: TRBJ2-5; d_call: NA; cdr3_nt: TGTGCCACCAGTACCCGGGAAGAGACCCAGTACTTC; cdr3_aa: CATSTREETQYF